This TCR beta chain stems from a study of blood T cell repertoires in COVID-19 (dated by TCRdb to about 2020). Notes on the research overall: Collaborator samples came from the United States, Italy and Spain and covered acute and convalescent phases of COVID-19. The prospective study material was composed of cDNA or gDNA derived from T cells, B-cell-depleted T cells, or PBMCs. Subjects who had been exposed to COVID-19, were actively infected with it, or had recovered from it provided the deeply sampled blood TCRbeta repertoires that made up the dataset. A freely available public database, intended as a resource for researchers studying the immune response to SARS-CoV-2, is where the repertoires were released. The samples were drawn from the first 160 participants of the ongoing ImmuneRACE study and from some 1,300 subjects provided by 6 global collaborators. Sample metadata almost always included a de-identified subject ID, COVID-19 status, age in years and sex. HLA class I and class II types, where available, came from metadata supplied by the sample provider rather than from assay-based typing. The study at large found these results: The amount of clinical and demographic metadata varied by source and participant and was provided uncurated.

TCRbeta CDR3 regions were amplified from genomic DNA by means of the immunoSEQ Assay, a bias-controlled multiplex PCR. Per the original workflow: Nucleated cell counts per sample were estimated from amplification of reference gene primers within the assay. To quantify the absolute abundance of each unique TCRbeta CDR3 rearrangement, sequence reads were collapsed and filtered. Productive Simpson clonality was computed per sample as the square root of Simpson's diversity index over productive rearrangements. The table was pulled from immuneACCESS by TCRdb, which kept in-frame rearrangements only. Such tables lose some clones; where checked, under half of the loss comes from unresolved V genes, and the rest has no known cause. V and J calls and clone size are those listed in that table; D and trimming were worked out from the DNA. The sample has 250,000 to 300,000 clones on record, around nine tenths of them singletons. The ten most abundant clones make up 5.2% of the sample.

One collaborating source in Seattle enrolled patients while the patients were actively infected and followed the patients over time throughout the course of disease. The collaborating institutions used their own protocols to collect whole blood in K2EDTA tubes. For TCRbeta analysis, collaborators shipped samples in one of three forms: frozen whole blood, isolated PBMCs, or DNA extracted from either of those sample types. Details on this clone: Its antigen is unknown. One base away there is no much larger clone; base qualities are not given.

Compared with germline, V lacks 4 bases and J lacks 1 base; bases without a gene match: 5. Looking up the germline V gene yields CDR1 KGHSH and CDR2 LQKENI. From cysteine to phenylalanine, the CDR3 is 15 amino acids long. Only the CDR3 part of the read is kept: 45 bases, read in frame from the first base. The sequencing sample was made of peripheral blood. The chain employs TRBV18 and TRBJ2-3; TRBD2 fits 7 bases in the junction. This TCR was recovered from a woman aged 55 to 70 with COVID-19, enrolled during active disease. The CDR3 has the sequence CASSQSAGGTDTQYF. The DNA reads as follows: TGTGCCAGCTCACAGTCTGCGGGAGGCACAGATACGCAGTATTTT.